Sequencing of this T cell receptor (beta chain) was carried out in a study of T cell repertoires in cytomegalovirus infection. Turning to the study itself: Public TCR beta signatures indicated both CMV infection and matching HLA type. General observations from the study: In two of eight donors, the top clonotype was HLA-C-restricted CMV-specific. The cumulative frequency of public TCR beta families distinguished individuals who carried CMV together with the relevant HLA.

From germline, CDR1 is SGHTS and CDR2 YDEGEE. Trimming took 4 bases from V and 11 from J, leaving 15 bases between them. This CDR3 has 12 residues. TCRdb itself ran the reads through MiXCR, one entry per CDR3 protein. The data hold some 700,000 distinct CDR3 sequences, with about 40% observed a single time. On this clonotype: The antigen remains unidentified.

Material for sequencing was PBMCs. V and J are TRBV5-8 and TRBJ1-1, with D maybe TRBD1 (6 bases). The sequence derives from a human donor in good health (CMV status not recorded). Some clones in this sample may be carry-over from other donors' samples. The CDR3 bases are TGTGCCAGCAGCCGAGGAGGGCAGGGGGCTTTCTTT. Encoded protein: CASSRGGQGAFF.